These 14 T cell receptor beta chains came from one sample sequenced in a study of cytomegalovirus exposure and HLA in healthy donors. Researchers ran the PCR with 60 Vbeta and 13 Jbeta primers. TCRdb's table, derived via immunoSEQ multiplex PCR, lists solely in-frame clones and lacks some. The data contain under 200,000 clones, approximately 80% of them seen just once; the ten biggest clones take up 2.4%. Material: PBMCs. These receptors were obtained from a man aged 55 to 70 in good health and CMV-seronegative.

This chain joins TRBV11-1 and TRBJ2-3, with 7 bases matching TRBD2. Unmatched junction bases numbered 12, after V lost 0 bases and J lost 0 bases. The germline gives CDR1 SGHAT, CDR2 FQDESV (reference sequence). The CDR3 extends over 19 amino acids. CDR3 nucleotides: TGTGCCAGCAGCTTAGCGTTCCAAGCGGGGTTCGCTAGCACAGATACGCAGTATTTT. Its protein product is CASSLAFQAGFASTDTQYF.

There are a few counts of this clone. The genes are TRBV2 and TRBJ1-2, with 7 nucleotides matching TRBD1. CDR3 length: 12 amino acids. Germline loops: CDR1 SNHLY, CDR2 FYNNEI. V was pared by 8 bases and J by 9 bases, with 9 bases of the junction left unmatched. The DNA for the CDR3 is TGTGCCAGCGTAGACAGGGTATCAAGCTACACCTTC. The encoded protein is CASVDRVSSYTF.

The chain has TRBV4-1 and TRBJ1-2, with D unresolved. Germline CDR1 reads MGHRA; CDR2 reads YSYEKL. Deletions cut 0 bases from V and 5 bases from J, with 16 bases between. This CDR3 comprises 16 residues. CDR3 coding DNA: TGCGCCAGCAGCCAAGAATCCACTGCGGGCCTTTATGGCTACACCTTC. It yields the protein CASSQESTAGLYGYTF.

J is TRBJ1-5 and V is TRBV7-9, with 8 positions matching TRBD1. The V gene end was trimmed by 4 bases and the J gene end by 5 bases; junction bases not matched to a gene: 1. This CDR3 comprises 13 residues. Germline V CDR1 and CDR2: SEHNR, FQNEAQ (reference sequence). The CDR3 DNA is TGTGCCAGCAGCTCAGGGGGCGATCAGCCCCAGCATTTT. The encoded protein is CASSSGGDQPQHF.

The chain links TRBV7-8 to TRBJ2-1; 7 bases are shared with TRBD2. Per the germline V gene, CDR1 is SGHVS and CDR2 is FQNEAQ. There are 13 residues in the CDR3. Trimming removed 8 bases from V and 4 bases from J; junction bases left unmatched: 5. The CDR3 sequence: CASRLALYNEQFF. The CDR3 DNA reads TGTGCCAGCCGACTAGCCCTATACAATGAGCAGTTCTTC.

This clone was seen more than once but under ten times. This chain connects TRBV5-8 to TRBJ1-2; 11 positions match TRBD1. In germline, CDR1 is SGHTS, CDR2 YDEGEE. The V gene end was trimmed by 5 bases and the J gene end by 3 bases; junction bases not matched to a gene: 15. The CDR3 runs to 18 residues. In DNA form, the CDR3 reads TGTGCCAGCAGTGGACAGGGACAGGGGGGATATCGTGACTATGGCTACACCTTC. Translation gives CASSGQGQGGYRDYGYTF.

The chain recombines TRBV27 with TRBJ2-7, with D possibly TRBD2 on 6 matching bases. The CDR3 runs 14 residues. V dropped 5 bases and J dropped 3 bases, with 14 bases sitting between them. The germline CDR1 and CDR2 sequences are MNHEY and SMNVEV (reference sequence). The CDR3 bases are TGTGCCAGCAGTGCGGGAACACCCTACTACGAGCAGTACTTC. Amino acids: CASSAGTPYYEQYF.

The J gene is TRBJ2-7, the V gene TRBV2; the match to TRBD1 covers 7 bases. This CDR3 comprises 14 residues. Losses at the gene ends were 10 bases for V and 3 bases for J; bases not matched to a gene: 12. Germline CDR1 reads SNHLY; CDR2 reads FYNNEI. The CDR3 is CATKRDRARYEQYF. The CDR3 nucleotides read TGTGCCACCAAGCGTGACAGGGCCCGCTACGAGCAGTACTTC.

This chain connects TRBV19 to TRBJ2-7; D unclear. With 3 bases removed from V and 3 bases from J, the gap between germline ends came to 9 bases. CDR3 length: 13 residues. From germline, CDR1 is LNHDA and CDR2 SQIVND (reference sequence). This CDR3 reads CASSISSSYEQYF. The CDR3 DNA sequence: TGTGCCAGTAGTATTAGTAGCAGCTACGAGCAGTACTTC.

The gene calls are TRBV7-2 and TRBJ2-7, with 7 bases that match TRBD1. The V segment lost 5 bases and the J segment 2 bases; nucleotides outside the gene matches: 9. This CDR3 contains 15 residues. Germline V CDR1 and CDR2: SGHTA, FQGNSA. CDR3 sequence reads: CASSPGQDNTYEQYF. As DNA, the CDR3 is TGTGCCAGCAGCCCCGGACAGGACAATACCTACGAGCAGTACTTC.

The chain combines TRBV2 with TRBJ2-2; D gene unclear. CDR3 length: 14 residues. Germline CDR1 is SNHLY and CDR2 is FYNNEI. V lost 7 bases and J 0 bases, leaving 9 bases between the germline ends. CDR3 nucleotides: TGTGCCAGCATAGCAGATACGAACACCGGGGAGCTGTTTTTT. Translating gives CASIADTNTGELFF.

The genes are TRBV7-8 and TRBJ2-2; 9 bases fit TRBD2. The CDR3 runs 16 residues. J gave up 2 bases and V 0 bases, and 1 base lay outside the gene matches. The germline V gene has CDR1 SGHVS and CDR2 FQNEAQ. The CDR3 nucleotides read TGTGCCAGCAGCTTAGCTAGCGGGAGTAACACCGGGGAGCTGTTTTTT. This translates into CASSLASGSNTGELFF.

The chain employs TRBV19 and TRBJ1-6; 7 nucleotides match TRBD1. CDR3 length: 14 amino acids. With V trimmed by 6 bases and J by 7 bases, 6 bases remained unmatched. Germline V gene data show CDR1 as LNHDA and CDR2 as SQIVND (reference sequence). This CDR3 reads CASSEGARNSPLHF. The CDR3 DNA follows: TGTGCCAGTAGCGAGGGGGCTCGAAATTCACCCCTCCACTTT.

The V gene is TRBV6-4, the J gene TRBJ2-2, with a tentative D call TRBD1 (6 bases). The germline V and J ends were trimmed by 5 bases and 1 base, with 11 bases remaining between them. Germline loops: CDR1 MRHNA, CDR2 SNTAGT. The CDR3 consists of 15 residues. The CDR3 DNA reads as TGTGCCAGCAGTCGCGACAGGCAGAACACCGGGGAGCTGTTTTTT. Its translation is CASSRDRQNTGELFF.